The 13 T cell receptor beta chains listed next were all sequenced from one sample in a study of T cells in Graves' hyperthyroidism and ophthalmopathy (dated by TCRdb to the late 2010s). Library preparation was by multiplex PCR. TCRdb records Illumina HiSeq 2000 as the sequencer. The TCR beta CDR3 regions were amplified from RNA transcripts. A first-round RT-PCR of the TCR CDR3 used the HTBI primer set with the Qiagen OneStep RT-PCR kit. TCRdb applied fastp at Q25 and MiXCR to the public reads, then kept only in-frame beta chains. Rows merge per CDR3 protein into single entries with the most common DNA and genes. Across this sample there are 600,000 to 700,000 distinct CDR3 sequences, with 14% to 15% seen only once. 4% to 5.5% of the sample rests with the top ten. Specimen: blood. The receptors come from a middle-aged woman with Graves' ophthalmopathy.

This clonotype was detected ten times or more. The CDR3 DNA follows: TGCGCCAGCAGCGCATATACCGGGGCCGTTCATCGCGCTGAAGCTTTCTTT. It encodes CASSAYTGAVHRAEAFF. This rearrangement joins TRBV5-1 to TRBJ1-1, with D possibly TRBD1 on 5 matching bases. The CDR3 extends over 17 amino acids. V lost 4 bases and J lost 6, with 25 bases in between. Germline-derived CDR1 and CDR2 are SGHRS and YFSETQ.

This clonotype was counted at least ten times. The J gene is TRBJ2-5, the V gene TRBV20-1; TRBD1 is a possible D gene (5 bases). Germline V gene sequence: CDR1 DFQATT, CDR2 SNEGSKA (reference sequence). The CDR3 runs to 14 residues. With 0 bases removed from V and 2 bases from J, the gap between germline ends came to 10 bases. Written as DNA, the CDR3 is TGCAGTGCTAGAGATAGCAGGGATCAAGAGACCCAGTACTTC. It translates to CSARDSRDQETQYF.

In this sample, this clonotype turned up many times. The chain employs TRBV2 and TRBJ2-5; D call uncertain. In germline, CDR1 is SNHLY, CDR2 FYNNEI. The V and J ends lost 3 bases and 2 bases respectively, with 10 bases between them. The CDR3 loop spans 14 amino acids. The CDR3 sequence: CASSDGAAQETQYF. In DNA form, the CDR3 reads TGTGCCAGCAGTGACGGAGCAGCTCAAGAGACCCAGTACTTC.

This clonotype was recorded many times. The CDR3 here is CSAREGRAVGYEQYF. In DNA, the CDR3 is TGCAGTGCTAGAGAGGGGAGGGCAGTTGGCTACGAGCAGTACTTC. The rearrangement joins TRBV20-1 to TRBJ2-7, with 7 positions matching TRBD2. Germline V gene sequence: CDR1 DFQATT, CDR2 SNEGSKA (reference sequence). This CDR3 region has 15 residues. V dropped 0 bases and J dropped 3; count of bases not matched to a gene: 8.

J is TRBJ1-2 and V is TRBV14; no clear D gene. The CDR3 contains 18 residues. V lost 2 bases and J 4 bases, leaving 23 bases between the germline ends. Germline V CDR1 and CDR2: SGHDN, FVKESK. CDR3: CASSQCVRGRVFFYGYTF. CDR3 DNA sequence: TGTGCCAGCAGCCAATGCGTTCGCGGGCGGGTGTTCTTCTATGGCTACACCTTC.

This clonotype was seen repeatedly, ten times or more. The chain recombines TRBV7-8 with TRBJ2-7; D gene uncertain. Trimming stripped 1 base from V and 2 bases from J, with 12 bases between. CDR3 size: 15 residues. Germline CDR1 is SGHVS and CDR2 is FQNEAQ. In nucleotides, the CDR3 is TGTGCCAGCAGCTTAGAGCCCAACCCTACCTACGAGCAGTACTTC. Encoded protein: CASSLEPNPTYEQYF.

The V gene is TRBV5-1, the J gene TRBJ2-6, with a weak D call TRBD2 (5 bases). The ends were cut back, 5 bases at V and 1 base at J, with 10 bases in the middle. Germline V gene data show CDR1 as SGHRS and CDR2 as YFSETQ. This CDR3 is 15 amino acids long. CDR3: CASRRATSGANVLTF. The DNA for the CDR3 is TGCGCCAGCAGGAGGGCTACTTCTGGGGCCAACGTCCTGACTTTC.

This clonotype was observed at least ten times. The rearrangement uses TRBV27 and TRBJ2-7; no definite D call. V was clipped by 6 bases and J by 6 bases, with 12 bases between them. This CDR3 region has 12 residues. The germline V gene encodes CDR1 MNHEY and CDR2 SMNVEV (reference sequence). CDR3 nucleotides: TGTGCCAGCAGCCTCACTTGGGGCGAGCAGTACTTC. As protein: CASSLTWGEQYF.

This clonotype was picked up many times. The chain employs TRBV20-1 and TRBJ2-7; TRBD2 is a possible D gene (6 bases). The CDR3 totals 13 residues. The germline CDR1 and CDR2 sequences are DFQATT and SNEGSKA (reference sequence). V shed 8 bases and J shed 3 bases, with 17 bases lying between them. For the CDR3, the DNA is TGCAGTCCGGAGGGTAGCGGAGACTACGAGCAGTACTTC. Translating it yields CSPEGSGDYEQYF.

At least ten counts were recorded for this clonotype. The chain couples TRBV6-5 to TRBJ1-1; the D gene is possibly TRBD1 (6 bases). In germline, CDR1 is MNHEY, CDR2 SVGAGI. The CDR3 consists of 13 residues. Trimming took 0 bases from V and 6 from J, leaving 8 bases between them. In DNA, the CDR3 is TGTGCCAGCAGTTACTCAGGGGGTCCTGAAGCTTTCTTT. Protein: CASSYSGGPEAFF.

This clonotype was seen ten or more times. The chain is built from TRBV6-2 or TRBV6-3 and TRBJ2-2; D is possibly TRBD1 (5 bases). CDR3 length: 16 amino acids. CDR1 and CDR2 from the germline V gene are MNHEY and SVGEGT. This chain's CDR3 is CVPVRRGRWKAGELFF. CDR3 bases: TGTGTACCCGTGAGAAGGGGAAGGTGGAAGGCCGGGGAGCTGTTTTTT.

This clonotype was seen a handful of times. This chain links TRBV7-9 with TRBJ1-2; maybe TRBD1 (5 bases). CDR1 SEHNR and CDR2 FQNEAQ come from the germline V gene (reference sequence). With 7 bases removed from V and 4 bases from J, the gap between germline ends came to 16 bases. This CDR3 contains 14 residues. The CDR3 loop is CASKKGEPSYGYTF. The CDR3 DNA follows: TGTGCCAGCAAGAAAGGGGAGCCCTCCTATGGCTACACCTTC.

V is TRBV15 and J is TRBJ2-7; D remains ambiguous. The CDR3 runs to 15 residues. V was pared by 5 bases and J by 1 base, with 15 bases between. Per the germline V gene, CDR1 is LNHNV and CDR2 is YYDKDF (reference sequence). The CDR3 spells CATSPSWRPSYEQYF. CDR3 nucleotides: TGTGCCACCAGCCCTTCCTGGCGGCCTTCCTACGAGCAGTACTTC.